This paragraph reports one T cell receptor beta chain. This clone came up once. Its antigen target is currently unknown. No per-base quality is available; no much larger clone lies one base away. These data come from a study of blood T cell repertoires in COVID-19 (dated by TCRdb to the early 2020s). With regard to the full study: Samples from collaborators originated in the United States, Italy and Spain and spanned both the acute and convalescent phases of COVID-19. The prospective study material was composed of cDNA or gDNA derived from T cells, B-cell-depleted T cells, or PBMCs. Subjects who had been exposed to COVID-19, were actively infected with it, or had recovered from it provided the deeply sampled blood TCRbeta repertoires that made up the dataset. The repertoires were made available in a free public database intended to serve as a resource for research on the immune response to SARS-CoV-2. The samples were drawn from the first 160 participants of the ongoing ImmuneRACE study and from 950 to 1,500 subjects provided by 6 global collaborators. Sample metadata almost always included a de-identified subject ID, COVID-19 status, age in years and sex. Where available, HLA class I and class II types were taken from metadata supplied by the sample provider and were not determined by assay-based typing.

Enrolling through a virtual design, the prospective study's participants ranged in age from roughly 18 to 89 years and lived across some 22 United States geographic areas. In the prospective study, participants were assigned to cohorts based on the clinical history participants reported in a screening survey and a study questionnaire. Exposed participants had been in contact with someone with a PCR-confirmed or clinician-diagnosed COVID-19 case within 2 weeks of study entry. Each participant in the prospective study had whole blood, serum and a nasopharyngeal or oropharyngeal swab collected by mobile phlebotomists. Prospective study participants could optionally give additional blood draws and questionnaires over an approximately 2-month period. Before DNA extraction, blood samples from the prospective study were shipped at room temperature or frozen. TCRbeta CDR3 regions were amplified from genomic DNA by means of the immunoSEQ Assay, a bias-controlled multiplex PCR. Processing in the source paper ran as follows. Nucleated cell counts per sample were estimated from amplification of reference gene primers within the assay. To quantify the absolute abundance of each unique TCRbeta CDR3 rearrangement, sequence reads were collapsed and filtered. For each sample, productive Simpson clonality was calculated by taking the square root of Simpson's diversity index across productive rearrangements. The source is immuneACCESS, and TCRdb retained only in-frame sequences with V and J called. Part of the clones is not carried over; for the studies checked, unresolved V genes explain less than half of this, and the remainder is unexplained. The V and J calls and clone size were taken over from that table, and D and trimming were inferred from the DNA. The sample table holds over 200,000 clones, of which about 87% were seen once. The top ten constitute over 3.5% of the sample.

Trimming at the junction amounts to 0 bases on V and 2 bases on J, and the germline ends lie 7 bases apart. As encoded in the germline V gene, CDR1 is MNHNS while CDR2 is SASEGT. There are 15 amino acids in the CDR3, from cysteine to phenylalanine inclusive. Solely the CDR3 DNA is kept, with 45 bases framed from the first base. What the authors observed across the whole study: How much clinical and demographic metadata was included differed by source and by participant, and the metadata was provided uncurated.

The V and J genes are TRBV6-1 and TRBJ1-4; confidence is insufficient to name the D gene. The specimen was PBMCs or T cells enriched from blood (not recorded which). This TCR derives from a woman aged 25 to 39 who had been exposed to COVID-19. The CDR3 region reads CASSEAPGTNEKLFF. The nucleotide sequence is TGTGCCAGCAGTGAAGCACCGGGGACTAATGAAAAACTGTTTTTT.